The T cell receptor beta chain under discussion was sequenced for a study of control samples from healthy donors and cancer patients (dated by TCRdb to the early 2020s). The junction carries 11 bases between V and J, which are trimmed by 7 bases and 1 base respectively. The CDR1 and CDR2 encoded by the germline V gene are MNHEY and SVGEGT. The CDR3 starts with the cysteine, ends with the phenylalanine, and has 14 residues. The entry retains the CDR3 DNA only, 42 bases that are in frame from base 1. With regard to this clone: Its antigen is still unknown. Base qualities are missing; no much larger clone stands one base away.

Receptors were amplified or captured by the immunoSEQ multiplex PCR assay. TCRdb retrieved this table from immuneACCESS and kept in-frame rearrangements only. Not all clones are present; in checked studies, unresolved V genes account for under half, and no reason is known for the remainder. The sample table holds tens of thousands of clones, of which around 90% were seen once. The ten largest clones capture around 0.78% of the sample. Rearrangement joined TRBV6-2 or TRBV6-3 to TRBJ1-5, and perhaps TRBD1 as D gene, on 5 matching bases. The sample was PBMCs. The sequence derives from a man aged 25-45 years with colorectal cancer. The CDR3 in this case is CASTPRQSNQPQHF. The DNA sequence reads TGTGCCAGCACCCCCCGACAGAGCAATCAGCCCCAGCATTTT.